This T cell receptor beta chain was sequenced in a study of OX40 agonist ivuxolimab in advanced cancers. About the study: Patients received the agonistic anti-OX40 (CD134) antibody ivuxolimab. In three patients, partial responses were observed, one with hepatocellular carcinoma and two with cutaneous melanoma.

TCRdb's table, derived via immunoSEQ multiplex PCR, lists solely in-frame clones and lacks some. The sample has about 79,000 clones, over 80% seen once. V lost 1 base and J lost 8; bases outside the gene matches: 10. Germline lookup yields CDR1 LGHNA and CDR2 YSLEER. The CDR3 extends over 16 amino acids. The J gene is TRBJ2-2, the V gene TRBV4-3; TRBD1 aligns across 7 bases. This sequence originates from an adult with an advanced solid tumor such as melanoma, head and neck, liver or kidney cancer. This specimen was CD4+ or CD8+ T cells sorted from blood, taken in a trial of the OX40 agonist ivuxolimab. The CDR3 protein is CASSQAPSTGRGELFF. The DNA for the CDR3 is TGCGCCAGCAGCCAAGCCCCGTCGACAGGGCGGGGGGAGCTGTTTTTT.